These 17 T cell receptor beta chains share one sample of origin, sequenced in a study of blood T cell repertoires in COVID-19. Sequenced by immunoSEQ multiplex PCR; TCRdb stores in-frame clones only, minus some. The sample yields about 91,000 clones, 70% to 85% seen once. Sequencing input: peripheral blood. Receptors originate from a man between 65 and 80 years old with acute or convalescent COVID-19.

The V gene is TRBV2, the J gene TRBJ1-2; 9 nucleotides match TRBD1. The CDR3 sequence is 14 residues long. Unmatched junction bases numbered 9, after V lost 8 bases and J lost 5 bases. Germline-derived CDR1 and CDR2 are SNHLY and FYNNEI. The CDR3 loop reads CASAPGQGGYGYTF. In nucleotides, the CDR3 is TGTGCCAGCGCTCCGGGACAGGGTGGTTATGGCTACACCTTC.

This clone was observed a handful of times. The chain is built from TRBV5-1 and TRBJ2-7; D unresolved. Trimming left V 0 bases short and J 5 bases short, with 9 bases between. CDR1 is SGHRS and CDR2 is YFSETQ in the germline V gene. This CDR3 spans 13 amino acids. Here the CDR3 DNA reads TGCGCCAGCAGCTTGGATGGTAGCCACGAGCAGTACTTC. As protein: CASSLDGSHEQYF.

The chain carries TRBV7-9 and TRBJ1-2, with D hard to call. The V gene lost 8 bases and the J gene lost 5 bases, with 12 bases spanning the gap. Germline V gives CDR1 SEHNR, CDR2 FQNEAQ (reference sequence). The CDR3 has 12 amino acids. Here the CDR3 reads CASERVQYGYTF. The CDR3 DNA reads as TGTGCCAGCGAGAGGGTCCAATATGGCTACACCTTC.

The chain carries TRBV29-1 and TRBJ2-7; perhaps TRBD2 as D (6 bases). The length of the CDR3 is 14 residues. Trimming took off 5 bases at V and 0 bases at J, with 14 bases between the two ends. Germline CDR1 and CDR2: SQVTM and ANQGSEA. CDR3 sequence: CSVQSRDFSYEQYF. The CDR3 DNA follows: TGCAGCGTTCAGTCCCGGGACTTCTCCTACGAGCAGTACTTC.

The chain combines TRBV28 with TRBJ2-1, with 8 bases matching TRBD1. The V and J ends lost 5 bases and 7 bases, in that order; junction bases with no gene match: 7. The CDR3 spans 14 residues. From germline, CDR1 is MDHEN and CDR2 SYDVKM. The CDR3 here is CASSPRTGRNEQFF. CDR3 sequence (DNA): TGTGCCAGCAGTCCCAGGACAGGGCGGAATGAGCAGTTCTTC. Full variable domain (rest looked up from reference TRBV28 and TRBJ2-1): DVKVTQSSRYLVKRTGEKVFLECVQDMDHENMFWYRQDPGLGLRLIYFSYDVKMKEKGDIPEGYSVSREKKERFSLILESASTNQTSMYLCASSPRTGRNEQFFGPGTRLTVL.

CDR3 sequence reads: CASSLVAGANYGYTF. The CDR3 nucleotides read TGCGCCAGCAGCTTGGTAGCCGGAGCTAACTATGGCTACACCTTC. The chain has TRBV5-1 and TRBJ1-2; D remains unclear. From germline, CDR1 is SGHRS and CDR2 YFSETQ. The V end was cut by 0 bases, the J end by 0 bases, with 9 bases between. CDR3 length equals 15 residues.

This sequence joins TRBV15 and TRBJ2-1; possible D gene TRBD1, 6 bases. Germline loops: CDR1 LNHNV, CDR2 YYDKDF (reference sequence). Trimming removed 0 bases from V and 5 bases from J, with 11 bases in between. The CDR3 runs 15 residues. In nucleotides, the CDR3 is TGTGCCACCAGCAGAGACAGGGGCTGGGACAATGAGCAGTTCTTC. Its translation: CATSRDRGWDNEQFF.

This clone was counted only a few times. The chain employs TRBV6-5 and TRBJ1-1, with TRBD1 matching 8 bases. CDR1 MNHEY and CDR2 SVGAGI come from the germline V gene. The trim removed 8 bases at V and 0 bases at J, leaving 8 bases unmatched. This CDR3 region has 15 residues. In DNA, the CDR3 is TGTGCCAGCCAAGTCCAGGGGGCAATGAACACTGAAGCTTTCTTT. Residues: CASQVQGAMNTEAFF.

J is TRBJ1-1 and V is TRBV2; TRBD1 aligns across 9 bases. Trimming took 3 bases from V and 5 from J; bases not matched to a gene: 7. CDR1 is SNHLY and CDR2 is FYNNEI in the germline V gene. CDR3 size: 15 residues. CDR3 DNA sequence: TGTGCCAGCAGTGAGCCGGGACAGGGTATAACTGAAGCTTTCTTT. It is translated as CASSEPGQGITEAFF.

The rearrangement joins TRBV11-2 to TRBJ1-1, with D possibly TRBD1 on 6 matching bases. The CDR3 is 13 amino acids. V lost 3 bases, J lost 8 bases, and 13 bases lay in between. From germline, CDR1 is SGHAT and CDR2 FQNNGV. CDR3 sequence (DNA): TGTGCCAGCAGCTTGACAACCGGGACAGAAGCTTTCTTT. Protein sequence: CASSLTTGTEAFF.

The genes are TRBV27 and TRBJ1-1; D call uncertain. CDR3 length: 14 amino acids. V was trimmed by 7 bases and J by 4 bases, leaving 16 bases between them. CDR1 and CDR2 (germline): MNHEY, SMNVEV (reference sequence). CDR3 protein: CASTERDSSTEAFF. The CDR3 coding sequence is TGTGCCAGCACCGAGAGGGATTCGTCCACTGAAGCTTTCTTT.

This clone was counted between two and nine times. The rearrangement joins TRBV4-1 to TRBJ1-5, with 11 bases that match TRBD1. V was pared by 3 bases and J by 1 base, with 11 bases of the junction left unmatched. Germline assignment: CDR1 MGHRA and CDR2 YSYEKL. The CDR3 loop spans 19 amino acids. The CDR3 DNA reads TGCGCCAGCAGCCACCCCGGGACAGGGGGTCTACTCAGCAATCAGCCCCAGCATTTT. Protein: CASSHPGTGGLLSNQPQHF.

This chain connects TRBV30 to TRBJ1-2, with 7 bases lining up with TRBD1. V lost 0 bases and J lost 5; bases outside the gene matches: 12. This CDR3 region has 16 residues. CDR1 is GTSNPN, CDR2 SVGIG, per germline (reference sequence). DNA of the CDR3: TGTGCCTGGAGTGTACAAAGGACAGGCACAATATATGGCTACACCTTC. Protein: CAWSVQRTGTIYGYTF.

The chain joins TRBV5-8 to TRBJ2-1, with D possibly TRBD2 on 6 matching bases. Looked up from germline, CDR1 is SGHTS and CDR2 is YDEGEE. The CDR3 loop spans 14 amino acids. V shed 4 bases and J shed 6 bases, with 14 bases lying between them. The CDR3 reads CASSQRLVGNEQFF. In DNA form, the CDR3 reads TGTGCCAGCAGCCAAAGACTAGTCGGCAATGAGCAGTTCTTC.

There are a few counts of this clone. This chain connects TRBV5-4 to TRBJ1-1; 8 bases match TRBD1. Germline V CDR1 and CDR2: SGHNT, YYREEE (reference sequence). This CDR3 is built from 14 residues. The J segment lost 0 bases and the V segment lost 5 bases, leaving 3 bases of the junction unmatched. CDR3 coding DNA: TGTGCCAGCAGAACAGGGGGAATGAACACTGAAGCTTTCTTT. Amino acids: CASRTGGMNTEAFF.

The J gene is TRBJ2-2, the V gene TRBV5-1; 14 nucleotides align to TRBD2. J lost 4 bases, V lost 0 bases, and 2 bases had no gene match. Germline V lookup: CDR1 SGHRS, CDR2 YFSETQ. This CDR3 region has 17 residues. For the CDR3, the DNA is TGCGCCAGCAGCTTGGGGGGACTAGCGGGAGCCACCGGGGAGCTGTTTTTT. Translated: CASSLGGLAGATGELFF.

The V and J genes are TRBV14 and TRBJ2-1; 8 bases fit TRBD2. J gave up 6 bases and V 1 base, and 5 bases lay outside the gene matches. This CDR3 spans 15 amino acids. From germline, CDR1 is SGHDN and CDR2 FVKESK. CDR3 DNA sequence: TGTGCCAGCAGCCAAGTCCGGGGGGGGCTCAATGAGCAGTTCTTC. Protein sequence: CASSQVRGGLNEQFF.